The 10 T cell receptor beta chains listed next were all sequenced from one sample in a study of CD8+ T cells in alopecia areata. Treatment reported: oral pan-JAK inhibitor, 5-10 mg twice daily. Extracted RNA was reverse transcribed into cDNA, the sequencing template. The assay was immunoSEQ multiplex PCR, and TCRdb's table has in-frame clones only and misses some. The sample includes more than 130,000 clones, roughly four fifths of them seen just once. Sequenced material: CD8+ T cells sorted from blood, taken at week 4, from a patient treated with tofacitinib. These receptors were taken from a human donor with alopecia areata.

The V call is TRBV6-1, the J call TRBJ2-1; 7 positions match TRBD2. Losses at the gene ends were 5 bases for V and 0 bases for J; bases not matched to a gene: 4. The CDR3 spans 15 residues. From germline, CDR1 is MNHNS and CDR2 SASEGT. The DNA of the CDR3 is TGTGCCAGCAGTCTAGCGGCCAGCTCCTACAATGAGCAGTTCTTC. This translates into CASSLAASSYNEQFF.

The J gene is TRBJ2-1, the V gene TRBV19, with TRBD2 matching over 8 bases. The CDR3 covers 13 residues. Looked up from germline, CDR1 is LNHDA and CDR2 is SQIVND (reference sequence). V gave up 7 bases and J gave up 6 bases; unmatched junction bases: 5. This CDR3 is CASNERGSNEQFF. For the CDR3, the DNA is TGTGCCAGTAATGAGCGGGGGTCCAATGAGCAGTTCTTC. Supplemented by reference TRBV19 and TRBJ2-1, the full variable domain reads DGGITQSPKYLFRKEGQNVTLSCEQNLNHDAMYWYRQDPGQGLRLIYYSQIVNDFQKGDIAEGYSVSREKKESFPLTVTSAQKNPTAFYLCASNERGSNEQFFGPGTRLTVL.

The rearrangement links TRBV4-3 to TRBJ2-2; 10 positions match TRBD2. With V trimmed by 3 bases and J by 5 bases, 12 bases remained unmatched. Germline lookup yields CDR1 LGHNA and CDR2 YSLEER. CDR3 length equals 18 residues. CDR3 coding DNA: TGCGCCAGCAGCCAGACTGATAGCGGGGGGCCGTTAACCGGGGAGCTGTTTTTT. Its translation is CASSQTDSGGPLTGELFF.

This clone showed up just a few times. The chain employs TRBV20-1 and TRBJ1-2; no reliable D call. Germline-derived CDR1 and CDR2 are DFQATT and SNEGSKA (reference sequence). The CDR3 is made up of 10 amino acids. The V end lost 5 bases, the J end lost 3 bases, and 4 bases lay between the germline ends. The CDR3 reads CSAPHYGYTF. In DNA form, the CDR3 reads TGCAGTGCTCCCCACTATGGCTACACCTTC.

The V gene is TRBV5-1, the J gene TRBJ1-3; D unclear. CDR1 SGHRS and CDR2 YFSETQ come from the germline V gene. Trimming left V 10 bases short and J 3 bases short, with 14 bases between. The CDR3 contains 13 residues. The CDR3 DNA follows: TGCGCCCTTGCTCGGGGAATTGGAAACACCATATATTTT. Encoded protein: CALARGIGNTIYF. The entire variable domain, with the rest obtained from reference TRBV5-1 and TRBJ1-3, is as follows: KAGVTQTPRYLIKTRGQQVTLSCSPISGHRSVSWYQQTPGQGLQFLFEYFSETQRNKGNFPGRFSGRQFSNSRSEMNVSTLELGDSALYLCALARGIGNTIYFGEGSWLTVV.

This chain joins TRBV7-2 and TRBJ2-4; either TRBD1 or TRBD2 may supply D (6 bases each). The CDR3 has 15 amino acids. V shed 6 bases and J shed 8 bases, with 20 bases lying between them. The V gene's germline CDR1 is SGHTA and CDR2 FQGNSA. CDR3 protein: CASRFPGGAGDIQYF. The CDR3 DNA reads as TGTGCCAGCAGGTTCCCCGGAGGGGCAGGGGACATTCAGTACTTC.

The CDR3 DNA is TGTGCCAGCAGGGTTAGCGGGGGCGCATCCTACGAGCAGTACTTC. Its protein is CASRVSGGASYEQYF. The chain combines TRBV27 with TRBJ2-7; 9 bases align to TRBD2. Germline loops: CDR1 MNHEY, CDR2 SMNVEV (reference sequence). This CDR3 is 15 amino acids long. Trimming cost V 6 bases and J 1 base; bases outside gene matches: 7.

The CDR3 sequence: CASSQRKTEPKNIQYF. In DNA form, the CDR3 reads TGCGCCAGCAGCCAACGAAAGACGGAGCCTAAAAACATTCAGTACTTC. J is TRBJ2-4 and V is TRBV4-1; D is undetermined. With 2 bases removed from V and 4 bases from J, the gap between germline ends came to 15 bases. This CDR3 contains 16 residues. Germline V gives CDR1 MGHRA, CDR2 YSYEKL.

This clone was detected only a few times. The J gene is TRBJ2-7, the V gene TRBV15; TRBD2 agrees at 8 bases. Trimming cost V 5 bases and J 5 bases; bases outside gene matches: 11. CDR3 size: 15 residues. Germline V gene lookup returns CDR1 LNHNV and CDR2 YYDKDF (reference sequence). In DNA, the CDR3 is TGTGCCACCAGCCCTCGGGGGGGGGTACTCCACGAGCAGTACTTC. It specifies CATSPRGGVLHEQYF.

This clone was seen more than once but under ten times. V and J are TRBV5-6 and TRBJ2-1; D might be TRBD1 or TRBD2, each matching 5 bases. Germline V CDR1 and CDR2: SGHDT, YYEEEE. The CDR3 spans 13 residues. V was cut by 2 bases and J by 8 bases, with 11 bases left in between. The CDR3 protein is CASSLDWDDEQFF. CDR3 in DNA: TGTGCCAGCAGCTTAGATTGGGACGATGAGCAGTTCTTC.